Listed below are T cell receptor beta chains from one sample, sequenced in a study of cytomegalovirus exposure and HLA in healthy donors. Some clones are missing from TCRdb's copy, which holds only in-frame ones; the method was immunoSEQ multiplex PCR. The sample lists approximately 95,000 clones, just under 80% seen once, with about 4% in the top ten. Sequenced material: PBMCs. These receptors all stem from a woman between 40 and 50 years old in good health and CMV-seropositive. Each CDR3 is given with its conserved first and last residue. Each record gives: V gene, D gene, J gene, clone size, CDR3 DNA, CDR3 protein. D genes are given only for firm matches. Size tells how often a clone was seen (once, few, many) or the class of an expanded clone, and some rows leave it out.

V gene: TRBV19
D gene: .
J gene: TRBJ1-5
clone size: .
CDR3 DNA: TGTGCCAGTAGTCCCCAGGGGCTTCAGCCCCAGCATTTT
CDR3 protein: CASSPQGLQPQHF

V gene: TRBV6-1
D gene: .
J gene: TRBJ2-1
clone size: .
CDR3 DNA: TGTGCCATCGAGACCCCGGAGGACGGAGGCAATGAGCAGTTCTTC
CDR3 protein: CAIETPEDGGNEQFF

V gene: TRBV10-3
D gene: .
J gene: TRBJ1-2
clone size: .
CDR3 DNA: TGTGCCATCTTGCCCTCGGGGGGCGGCTATGGCTACACCTTC
CDR3 protein: CAILPSGGGYGYTF

V gene: TRBV7-9
D gene: TRBD2
J gene: TRBJ2-3
clone size: .
CDR3 DNA: TGTGCCAGCAGCTTACCAGCGGGAGGAATCACAGATACGCAGTATTTT
CDR3 protein: CASSLPAGGITDTQYF

V gene: TRBV5-1
D gene: .
J gene: TRBJ1-1
clone size: .
CDR3 DNA: TGCGCCAGCAGCCCCGAATTAGCGATGAACACTGAAGCTTTCTTT
CDR3 protein: CASSPELAMNTEAFF

V gene: TRBV19
D gene: TRBD1
J gene: TRBJ1-1
clone size: few
CDR3 DNA: TGTGCCAGTAGTATAACAGGGGGGGCGAACACTGAAGCTTTCTTT
CDR3 protein: CASSITGGANTEAFF

V gene: TRBV6-5
D gene: TRBD2
J gene: TRBJ2-7
clone size: .
CDR3 DNA: TGTGCCAGCAGTTCTTACCCGGGACTAGATTACGAGCAGTACTTC
CDR3 protein: CASSSYPGLDYEQYF

V gene: TRBV7-9
D gene: TRBD2
J gene: TRBJ2-1
clone size: .
CDR3 DNA: TGTGCCAGCAGCTCTAGCCAAGGGAGGGATTCCTACAATGAGCAGTTCTTC
CDR3 protein: CASSSSQGRDSYNEQFF

V gene: TRBV30
D gene: .
J gene: TRBJ2-3
clone size: .
CDR3 DNA: TGTGCCTGGGAGATCGGGATATTGGGAGATACGCAGTATTTT
CDR3 protein: CAWEIGILGDTQYF

V gene: TRBV5-1
D gene: TRBD1
J gene: TRBJ1-5
clone size: .
CDR3 DNA: TGCGCCAGCAGCTTGGTTAGGACAGGGGGCCTCAATCAGCCCCAGCATTTT
CDR3 protein: CASSLVRTGGLNQPQHF

V gene: TRBV10-3
D gene: TRBD2
J gene: TRBJ2-3
clone size: once
CDR3 DNA: TGTGCCATCAGAAGGACTAGCGGGAGTGGCGATACGCAGTATTTT
CDR3 protein: CAIRRTSGSGDTQYF

V gene: TRBV2
D gene: TRBD2
J gene: TRBJ2-3
clone size: .
CDR3 DNA: TGTGCCAGCAGAGAACTAGCGGGAGGGACAGATACGCAGTATTTT
CDR3 protein: CASRELAGGTDTQYF

V gene: TRBV2
D gene: TRBD1
J gene: TRBJ1-2
clone size: .
CDR3 DNA: TGTGCCAGCATAGAACGTCGGACAGGGGGATATGGCTACACCTTC
CDR3 protein: CASIERRTGGYGYTF

V gene: TRBV7-2
D gene: .
J gene: TRBJ1-2
clone size: .
CDR3 DNA: TGTGCCAGCAGCTTAGCGGACAGAGACTATGGCTACACCTTC
CDR3 protein: CASSLADRDYGYTF

V gene: TRBV7-2
D gene: .
J gene: TRBJ1-2
clone size: .
CDR3 DNA: TGTGCCAGCAGCTTAAGTAACAAAAATGGCTACACCTTC
CDR3 protein: CASSLSNKNGYTF

V gene: TRBV18
D gene: .
J gene: TRBJ1-5
clone size: .
CDR3 DNA: TGTGCCAGCTCACCAGGGCCAAGGGAGGATCAGCCCCAGCATTTT
CDR3 protein: CASSPGPREDQPQHF

V gene: TRBV15
D gene: TRBD1
J gene: TRBJ1-3
clone size: .
CDR3 DNA: TGTGCCACCAGCAGAGGGGGACAGGGTGGATCTGGAAACACCATATATTTT
CDR3 protein: CATSRGGQGGSGNTIYF

V gene: TRBV2
D gene: TRBD1
J gene: TRBJ1-4
clone size: .
CDR3 DNA: TGTGCCAGCAGGGCTGACAGGGGGGTAGAAAAACTGTTTTTT
CDR3 protein: CASRADRGVEKLFF

V gene: TRBV10-3
D gene: TRBD1
J gene: TRBJ1-1
clone size: .
CDR3 DNA: TGTGCCATCATTCCGGGACAGGGCTCTGAAGCTTTCTTT
CDR3 protein: CAIIPGQGSEAFF

V gene: TRBV7-9
D gene: TRBD2
J gene: TRBJ2-3
clone size: .
CDR3 DNA: TGTGCCAGCAGCTTAAAAGCGGGAGGCCCCACAGATACGCAGTATTTT
CDR3 protein: CASSLKAGGPTDTQYF

V gene: TRBV30
D gene: TRBD2
J gene: TRBJ2-7
clone size: .
CDR3 DNA: TGTGCCTGGAGTGTACTAGGGAGGACGGGAGGGCCCGGCTACGAGCAGTACTTC
CDR3 protein: CAWSVLGRTGGPGYEQYF

V gene: TRBV5-1
D gene: TRBD2
J gene: TRBJ2-7
clone size: .
CDR3 DNA: TGCGCCAGCAGCTCCCAAGCGGGAGTCGACGAGCAGTACTTC
CDR3 protein: CASSSQAGVDEQYF

V gene: TRBV10-3
D gene: .
J gene: TRBJ2-6
clone size: once
CDR3 DNA: TGTGCCATCAGTGAATCGAACGGGAGCCCCTCTGGGGCCAACGTCCTGACTTTC
CDR3 protein: CAISESNGSPSGANVLTF

V gene: TRBV7-9
D gene: TRBD1
J gene: TRBJ1-2
clone size: .
CDR3 DNA: TGTGCCAGCAGCCCGCGGACAGGGGGAGGTGGCTACACCTTC
CDR3 protein: CASSPRTGGGGYTF

V gene: TRBV2
D gene: .
J gene: TRBJ2-1
clone size: .
CDR3 DNA: TGTGCCAGCAGGCCAGAAGGCGGCGAGCAGTTCTTC
CDR3 protein: CASRPEGGEQFF

V gene: TRBV27
D gene: TRBD1
J gene: TRBJ1-5
clone size: once
CDR3 DNA: TGTGCCAGCGGAAGGGGGCATAGCAATCAGCCCCAGCATTTT
CDR3 protein: CASGRGHSNQPQHF

V gene: TRBV19
D gene: .
J gene: TRBJ1-4
clone size: .
CDR3 DNA: TGTGCCAGTAGTCTGTACCGCAGGGGTAATGAAAAACTGTTTTTT
CDR3 protein: CASSLYRRGNEKLFF

V gene: TRBV7-9
D gene: .
J gene: TRBJ2-5
clone size: .
CDR3 DNA: TGTGCCAGTTCGGTAATGGAGACCCAGTACTTC
CDR3 protein: CASSVMETQYF

V gene: TRBV29-1
D gene: TRBD2
J gene: TRBJ2-2
clone size: .
CDR3 DNA: TGCAGCGGGACTAGCGGGGTAACGAACACCGGGGAGCTGTTTTTT
CDR3 protein: CSGTSGVTNTGELFF

V gene: TRBV18
D gene: TRBD1
J gene: TRBJ2-7
clone size: few
CDR3 DNA: TGTGCCAGCTCTCAAGGACAGGGGTCGACCTACGAGCAGTACTTC
CDR3 protein: CASSQGQGSTYEQYF

V gene: TRBV10-3
D gene: TRBD2
J gene: TRBJ2-3
clone size: .
CDR3 DNA: TGTGCCATCAGTGAGCCCAGCGGGAGGCCGGGAGGCACAGATACGCAGTATTTT
CDR3 protein: CAISEPSGRPGGTDTQYF